This T cell receptor (beta chain) is drawn from a study of OX40 agonist ivuxolimab in advanced cancers. Concerning the study at large: The costimulatory receptor OX40 (CD134) was targeted by ivuxolimab, a fully human IgG2 agonistic monoclonal antibody. Intravenous ivuxolimab was administered to patients every 2 weeks at six dose levels: 0.01, 0.1, 0.3, 1.5, 3 and 10 mg/kg. Of the 52 patients in dose escalation, about 20 had hepatocellular carcinoma, around 15 had melanoma, 9 had renal cell carcinoma and 9 had head and neck cancer. In the dose-escalation cohort, 82.7% of patients were male, and the mean age was approximately 55 years, with a range of about 23 to 85. Prior anti-PD-1, anti-PD-L1 or anti-CTLA-4 therapy was permitted, and approximately 42% of dose-escalation patients had received checkpoint inhibitors. Partial responses occurred in three dose-escalation patients: two with cutaneous melanoma and one with hepatocellular carcinoma. The purpose of peripheral TCRbeta sequencing was to test whether ivuxolimab changed TCR sequence diversity and led to clonal T-cell expansion. The monotherapy dose-escalation portion (N ≈ 50 patients) of the phase I ivuxolimab trial is reported in the paper.

Comments on this clone: No cognate antigen has been identified for it. Per-base qualities were not stored, and no clone one base away is much larger.

The research as a whole found: Partial responders in the 0.1-3.0 mg/kg groups had among the lowest normalized peripheral clonal expansion, especially among CD8+ T cells. At doses from 0.1 to 3.0 mg/kg, clonal expansion was seen in both CD4+ and CD8+ blood T cells between baseline and week 6. On average, CD8+ T cells showed more expanded clones than CD4+ T cells after ivuxolimab. Low levels of normalized T-cell clonal expansion were also seen in some patients who did not respond. The antigen specificity of the peripheral T cells that underwent clonal expansion was not determined.

Genomic DNA was isolated from the sorted cells so that the TCRbeta CDR3 region could be sequenced. The immunoSEQ Assay was used for sequencing of TCRbeta CDR3 regions. TCRdb re-hosts the immuneACCESS table, in-frame sequences only. Its copies lack some clones; in the studies checked, an unresolved V gene accounts for under half of them, and the cause for the rest is not known. The sample includes tens of thousands of clones, with 86% observed a single time. Of the sample, about 1% falls within the top ten clones. The trial excluded patients who had a history of autoimmune disease or were on systemic immunosuppression. Peripheral blood for TCR sequencing was collected from all dose cohorts at baseline, on cycle 4 day 1, and on cycle 7 day 1. The samples were taken from a phase I, first-in-human, multicenter, open-label dose-escalation trial of ivuxolimab. Adults with locally advanced or metastatic melanoma, renal cell, hepatocellular, or head and neck squamous cell carcinoma were enrolled in the trial. CD4+ and CD8+ T cells were sorted separately from peripheral blood before TCR sequencing.

V is clipped by 5 bases and J by 8 bases, and the sequence between their germline boundaries is 15 bases long. Including the terminal cysteine and phenylalanine, the CDR3 comprises 13 residues. Here the CDR3 DNA is all that survives: 39 bases in frame from base 1. Looking up the germline V gene yields CDR1 SGHTA and CDR2 FQGNSA. The V gene is TRBV7-2 and the J gene is TRBJ1-1, with no reliable assignment of the D segment. Sample: CD4+ or CD8+ T cells sorted from blood, taken in a trial of the OX40 agonist ivuxolimab. This TCR derives from an adult with an advanced solid tumor such as melanoma, head and neck, liver or kidney cancer. CDR3 region: CASSANARGEAFF. The nucleotide sequence is given as TGTGCCAGCAGCGCCAACGCGCGCGGGGAAGCTTTCTTT.